The clone carrying this TCR beta chain came up a few times. Its target is not known. The data are from a study of T cell repertoires in cytomegalovirus infection. Study results and limitations: Dominating the ex vivo response were HLA-C-restricted CMV-specific TCR beta clonotypes.

J gave up 5 bases and V 5 bases, and 5 bases lay outside the gene matches. CDR1 is SGHTA and CDR2 is FQGTGA in the germline V gene. This CDR3 has 14 amino acids. Using its own MiXCR run on the reads, TCRdb lists one record per CDR3 protein. The sample lists roughly 500,000 distinct CDR3 sequences; 30% to 40% were seen once. The specimen comprised cultured PBMCs, sampled from culture after CMV antigen stimulation. The chain combines TRBV7-3 with TRBJ1-1; 10 nucleotides match TRBD1. This TCR came from a human donor in good health (CMV status not recorded). Some clones in this sample may be carry-over from other donors' samples. This chain's CDR3 is CASSPTGGQTEAFF. DNA of the CDR3: TGTGCCAGCAGCCCGACAGGGGGCCAAACTGAAGCTTTCTTT.